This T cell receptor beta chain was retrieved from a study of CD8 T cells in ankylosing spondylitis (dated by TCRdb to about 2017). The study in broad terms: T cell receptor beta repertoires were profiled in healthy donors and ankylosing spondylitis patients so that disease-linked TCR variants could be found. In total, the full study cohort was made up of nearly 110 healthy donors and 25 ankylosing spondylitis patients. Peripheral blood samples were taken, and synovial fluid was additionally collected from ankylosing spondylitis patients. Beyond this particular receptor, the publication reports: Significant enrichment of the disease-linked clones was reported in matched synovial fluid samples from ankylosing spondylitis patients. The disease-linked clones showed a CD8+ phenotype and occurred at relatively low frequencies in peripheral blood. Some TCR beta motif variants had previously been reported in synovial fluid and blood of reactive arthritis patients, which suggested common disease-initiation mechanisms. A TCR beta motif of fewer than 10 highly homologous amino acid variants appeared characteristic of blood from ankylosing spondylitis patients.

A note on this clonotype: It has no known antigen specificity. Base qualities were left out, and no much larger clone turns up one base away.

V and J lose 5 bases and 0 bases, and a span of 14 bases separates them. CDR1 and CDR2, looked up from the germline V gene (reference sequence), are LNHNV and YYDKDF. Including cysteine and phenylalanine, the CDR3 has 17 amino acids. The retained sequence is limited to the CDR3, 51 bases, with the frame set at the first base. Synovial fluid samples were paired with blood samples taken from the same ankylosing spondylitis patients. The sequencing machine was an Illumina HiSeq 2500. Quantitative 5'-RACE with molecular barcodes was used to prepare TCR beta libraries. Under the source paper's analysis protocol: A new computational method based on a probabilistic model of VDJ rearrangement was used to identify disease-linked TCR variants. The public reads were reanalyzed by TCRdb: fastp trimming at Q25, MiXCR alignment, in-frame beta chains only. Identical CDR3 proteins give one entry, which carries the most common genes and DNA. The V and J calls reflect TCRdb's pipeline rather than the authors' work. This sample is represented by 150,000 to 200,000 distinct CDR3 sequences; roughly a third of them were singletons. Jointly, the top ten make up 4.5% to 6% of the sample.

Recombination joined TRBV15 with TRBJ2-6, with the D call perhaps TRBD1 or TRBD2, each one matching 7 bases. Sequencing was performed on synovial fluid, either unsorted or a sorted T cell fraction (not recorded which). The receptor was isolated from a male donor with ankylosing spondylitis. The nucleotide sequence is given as TGTGCCACCAGCCCGGGGGGACAGCGCTCTGGGGCCAACGTCCTGACTTTC. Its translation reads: CATSPGGQRSGANVLTF.